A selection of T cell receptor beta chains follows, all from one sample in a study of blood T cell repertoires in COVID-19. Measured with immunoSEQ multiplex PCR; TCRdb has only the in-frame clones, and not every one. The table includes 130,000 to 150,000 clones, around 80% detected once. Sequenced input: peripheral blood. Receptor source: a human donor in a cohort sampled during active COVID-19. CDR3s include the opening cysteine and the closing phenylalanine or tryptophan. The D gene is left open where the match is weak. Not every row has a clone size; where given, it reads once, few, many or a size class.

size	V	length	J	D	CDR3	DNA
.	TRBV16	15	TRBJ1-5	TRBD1	CASSPRDRADQPQHF	TGTGCCAGCAGCCCGCGGGACAGGGCGGACCAGCCCCAGCATTTT
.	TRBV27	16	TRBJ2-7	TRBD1	CASSPRTGITAYEQYF	TGTGCCAGCAGTCCGCGGACAGGGATTACGGCCTACGAGCAGTACTTC
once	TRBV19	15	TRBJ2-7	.	CASSPTQGLSYEQYF	TGTGCCAGTAGCCCCACACAGGGCTTATCCTACGAGCAGTACTTC
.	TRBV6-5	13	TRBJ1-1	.	CASSPDTYTEAFF	TGTGCCAGCAGTCCCGACACGTACACTGAAGCTTTCTTT
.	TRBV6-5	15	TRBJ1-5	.	CASRGGALSNQPQHF	TGTGCCAGCCGGGGGGGGGCGTTGAGCAATCAGCCCCAGCATTTT
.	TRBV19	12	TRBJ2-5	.	CASSPPAGTQYF	TGTGCCAGTAGTCCCCCAGCGGGGACCCAGTACTTC
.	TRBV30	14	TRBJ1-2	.	CAWNRDQGGEGYTF	TGTGCCTGGAACCGGGACCAGGGAGGGGAGGGCTACACCTTC
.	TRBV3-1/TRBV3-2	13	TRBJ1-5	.	CASTRGEGRPQHF	TGTGCCAGCACACGGGGGGAGGGGCGGCCCCAGCATTTT
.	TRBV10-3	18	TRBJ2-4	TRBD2	CAISGGTSGHLAKNIQYF	TGTGCCATCAGTGGAGGGACTAGCGGACACCTAGCCAAAAACATTCAGTACTTC
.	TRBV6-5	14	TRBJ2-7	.	CASNYASGSYEQYF	TGTGCCAGCAACTACGCGAGTGGCTCCTACGAGCAGTACTTC
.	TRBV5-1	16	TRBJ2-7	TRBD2	CASSPGGGGPSYEQYF	TGCGCCAGCAGCCCTGGTGGCGGGGGGCCTTCCTACGAGCAGTACTTC
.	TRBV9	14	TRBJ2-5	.	CASSVGGGVETQYF	TGTGCCAGCAGCGTAGGTGGGGGCGTAGAGACCCAGTACTTC
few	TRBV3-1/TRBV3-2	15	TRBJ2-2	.	CASAQGQGNTGELFF	TGTGCCAGCGCCCAAGGGCAGGGGAACACCGGGGAGCTGTTTTTT
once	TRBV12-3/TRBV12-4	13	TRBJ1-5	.	CASSLRERQPQHF	TGTGCCAGCAGCCTCCGAGAGCGTCAGCCCCAGCATTTT
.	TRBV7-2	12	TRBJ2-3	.	CASREDSHTQYF	TGTGCCAGCAGAGAGGACAGTCATACGCAGTATTTT
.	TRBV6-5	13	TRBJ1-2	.	CASSYGHNYGYTF	TGTGCCAGCAGTTACGGACATAACTATGGCTACACCTTC
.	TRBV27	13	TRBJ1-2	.	CASSPGTPYGYTF	TGTGCCAGCAGTCCCGGGACACCCTATGGCTACACCTTC
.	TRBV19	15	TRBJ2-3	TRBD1	CASSAWTGVPDTQYF	TGTGCCAGTAGTGCTTGGACAGGGGTTCCAGATACGCAGTATTTT
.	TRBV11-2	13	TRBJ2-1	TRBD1	CASSYDRGHEQFF	TGTGCCAGCAGCTACGACAGGGGTCATGAGCAGTTCTTC
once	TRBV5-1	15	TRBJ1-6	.	CASSTDTSYNSPLHF	TGCGCCAGCAGCACTGACACGAGTTATAATTCACCCCTCCACTTT
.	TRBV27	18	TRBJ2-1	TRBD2	CASLRGSGGPLSYNEQFF	TGTGCCAGCTTACGGGGGAGCGGGGGGCCACTCTCCTACAATGAGCAGTTCTTC
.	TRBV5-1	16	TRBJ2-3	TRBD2	CASSLALAGNTDTQYF	TGCGCCAGCAGCTTGGCCTTAGCGGGAAACACAGATACGCAGTATTTT
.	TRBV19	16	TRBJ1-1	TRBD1	CASSIPGGWMNTEAFF	TGTGCCAGTAGTATCCCAGGGGGTTGGATGAACACTGAAGCTTTCTTT
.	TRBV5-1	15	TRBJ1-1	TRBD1	CASSDPGQGYYGAFF	TGCGCCAGCAGCGATCCGGGACAGGGGTATTACGGAGCTTTCTTT
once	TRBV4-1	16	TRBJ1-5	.	CASSQDQGSFGQPQHF	TGCGCCAGCAGCCAAGATCAGGGGAGTTTTGGTCAGCCCCAGCATTTT
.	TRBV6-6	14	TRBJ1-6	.	CASSYYSSNSPLHF	TGTGCCAGCAGTTACTACAGCTCTAATTCACCCCTCCACTTT
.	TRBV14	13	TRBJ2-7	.	CASSLGPYYEQYF	TGTGCCAGCAGCTTGGGCCCGTACTACGAGCAGTACTTC
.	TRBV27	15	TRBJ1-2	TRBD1	CASSRGTGGSQGYTF	TGTGCCAGCAGTCGCGGGACAGGGGGCTCTCAAGGCTACACCTTC
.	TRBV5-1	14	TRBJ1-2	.	CASSFGGTDYGYTF	TGCGCCAGCAGCTTCGGGGGAACGGACTATGGCTACACCTTC
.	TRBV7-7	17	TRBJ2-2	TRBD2	CASSSGRLAGGTGELFF	TGTGCCAGCAGCTCGGGTCGACTAGCGGGGGGAACCGGGGAGCTGTTTTTT
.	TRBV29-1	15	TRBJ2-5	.	CSVILGGSGRETQYF	TGCAGCGTAATCCTTGGCGGCTCCGGAAGAGAGACCCAGTACTTC
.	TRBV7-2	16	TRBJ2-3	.	CASSPGLVRGTDTQYF	TGTGCCAGCAGCCCGGGATTGGTCCGGGGCACAGATACGCAGTATTTT
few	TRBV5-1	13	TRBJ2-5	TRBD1	CASSQGARETQYF	TGCGCCAGCAGTCAGGGGGCGAGAGAGACCCAGTACTTC
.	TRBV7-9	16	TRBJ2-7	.	CASSLAGVDRAYEQYF	TGTGCCAGCAGCTTGGCGGGGGTGGACAGGGCCTACGAGCAGTACTTC
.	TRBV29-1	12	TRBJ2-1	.	CSVEHADNEQFF	TGCAGCGTTGAACATGCAGACAATGAGCAGTTCTTC
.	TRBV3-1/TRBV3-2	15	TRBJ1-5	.	CASSPSGLSNQPQHF	TGTGCCAGCAGCCCGAGCGGACTTAGCAATCAGCCCCAGCATTTT
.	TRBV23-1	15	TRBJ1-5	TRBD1	CASSPRTGGSQPQHF	TGCGCCAGCAGCCCCCGGACAGGGGGAAGTCAGCCCCAGCATTTT
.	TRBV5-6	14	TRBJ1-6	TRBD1	CASSPDRGNSPLHF	TGTGCCAGCAGCCCGGACAGGGGGAATTCACCCCTCCACTTT
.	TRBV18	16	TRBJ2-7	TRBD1	CASSPPPGQGATEQYF	TGTGCCAGCTCACCACCTCCGGGACAGGGGGCGACCGAGCAGTACTTC
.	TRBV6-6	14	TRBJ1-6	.	CASSSTGLNSPLHF	TGTGCCAGCAGCTCAACAGGGCTTAATTCACCCCTCCACTTT
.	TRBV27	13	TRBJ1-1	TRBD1	CASSRTGTGEAFF	TGTGCCAGCAGTCGCACCGGGACAGGGGAGGCTTTCTTT
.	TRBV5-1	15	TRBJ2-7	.	CASSVRGIVNYEQYF	TGCGCCAGCAGCGTAAGGGGGATTGTTAACTACGAGCAGTACTTC
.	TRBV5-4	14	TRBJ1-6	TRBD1	CASSRQGLDSPLHF	TGTGCCAGCAGCCGACAGGGACTCGATTCACCCCTCCACTTT
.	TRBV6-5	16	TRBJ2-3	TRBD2	CASSYSGLASTDTQYF	TGTGCCAGCAGTTACTCGGGACTAGCGAGCACAGATACGCAGTATTTT
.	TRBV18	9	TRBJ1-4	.	CARIEKLFF	TGTGCCAGAATAGAAAAACTGTTTTTT
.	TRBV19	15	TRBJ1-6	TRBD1	CASSMRKGAGSPLHF	TGTGCCAGTAGTATGAGAAAGGGGGCAGGTTCACCCCTCCACTTT
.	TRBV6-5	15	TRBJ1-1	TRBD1	CASSYPRGANTEAFF	TGTGCCAGCAGTTACCCCAGGGGGGCGAACACTGAAGCTTTCTTT
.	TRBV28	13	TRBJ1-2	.	CASSPEGIYGYTF	TGTGCCAGCAGTCCGGAGGGTATCTATGGCTACACCTTC
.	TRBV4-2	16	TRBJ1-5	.	CASSQDNRDSNQPQHF	TGTGCCAGCAGCCAAGATAACAGAGATAGCAATCAGCCCCAGCATTTT
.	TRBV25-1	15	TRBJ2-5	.	CASSDGGIREKTQYF	TGTGCCAGCAGTGACGGCGGGATTAGGGAAAAGACCCAGTACTTC
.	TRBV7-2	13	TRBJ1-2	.	CASNGPGNNGYTF	TGTGCCAGCAACGGGCCGGGGAACAATGGCTACACCTTC
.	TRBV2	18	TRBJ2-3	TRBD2	CASSEGPSGGRGTDTQYF	TGTGCCAGCAGTGAAGGGCCTAGCGGGGGCCGTGGCACAGATACGCAGTATTTT
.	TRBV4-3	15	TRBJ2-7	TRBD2	CASSHRLAGGNEQYF	TGCGCCAGCAGCCACAGACTAGCGGGGGGGAACGAGCAGTACTTC
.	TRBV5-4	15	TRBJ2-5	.	CASAPDNRGGETQYF	TGTGCCAGCGCTCCGGACAACAGGGGAGGAGAGACCCAGTACTTC
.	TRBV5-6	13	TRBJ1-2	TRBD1	CASSLDRVYGYTF	TGTGCCAGCAGTCTAGACAGGGTCTATGGCTACACCTTC